The sequence of this T cell receptor beta chain was determined in a study of blood T cell repertoires in COVID-19. Overall study context: Nucleic acid was either cDNA or gDNA, and it came from T cells, B-cell-depleted T cells, or PBMCs.

Looked up from germline, CDR1 is MNHEY and CDR2 is SVGAGI. Between the trimmed V and J ends, which lost 10 bases and 0 bases, there was a span of 13 bases. CDR3 size: 14 residues. Repertoires were generated with immunoSEQ multiplex PCR, while TCRdb's copy carries only in-frame clones and drops some. This sample has some 44,000 clones; about 90% occur once, and the top ten carry 12%. Sample: peripheral blood. The V and J genes are TRBV6-5 and TRBJ1-3; a possible D gene is TRBD1 (5 bases). The TCR comes from a human donor in a cohort sampled during active COVID-19. CDR3 nucleotides: TGTGCCACCGGAGGCGGGACCTCTGGAAACACCATATATTTT. Residues: CATGGGTSGNTIYF.